The source of this T cell receptor (beta chain) is a study of cytomegalovirus exposure and HLA in healthy donors. The study ran its PCR with 60 Vbeta and 13 Jbeta primers. The repertoire was sequenced with immunoSEQ multiplex PCR; TCRdb's copy has only in-frame clones and lacks some. This table holds about 140,000 clones, about two thirds found once. Study-level results: Presence/absence analyses rested on an assumption that sequencing depth was roughly uniform across donors.

To note about this clone: The antigen is undetermined.

The CDR3 runs 15 residues. The germline V gene has CDR1 MNHEY and CDR2 SVGAGI. The J segment lost 3 bases and the V segment lost 6 bases, leaving 6 bases of the junction unmatched. The sequencing sample was made of PBMCs. J is TRBJ2-1 and V is TRBV6-5; 9 bases match TRBD1. The source of this sequence is a young man in good health and CMV-seropositive. This chain's CDR3 is CASSQPGQGYNEQFF. CDR3 nucleotides: TGTGCCAGCAGCCAACCGGGACAGGGCTACAATGAGCAGTTCTTC.